Given below is one T cell receptor (beta chain) in context. The antigen is not known. UMI-labeled 5' RACE TRB cDNA libraries were prepared from the cells. TCRdb reprocessed the 5' RACE reads, keeping one entry per CDR3 protein, no DNA. The sample totals approximately 41,000 distinct CDR3 sequences. The entry originates in a study of CXCR3-negative and CXCR3-positive naive CD8 T cells. Background on the study: Sequencing brought in approximately 140 million TRB reads altogether, and each library got about 1.5 +/- 0.3 million. Broader study findings: Comparably high diversity was seen in both naive subsets, and much lower diversity in memory CD8+ cells. Memory cells diverged, while naive CXCR3-positive and CXCR3-negative cells had similar TRBV-TRBJ usage.

Per CD8+ T cell subset, triplicate sorts of some 300,000 cells each were done. The sample was memory CD8+ T cells from blood. This clonotype originated in a human donor in good health. Some clones in this sample may be carry-over from other donors' samples.

CDR3: CSARQAEPYEQYF. The chain employs TRBV20-1 and TRBJ2-7. The germline CDR1 and CDR2 sequences are DFQATT and SNEGSKA (reference sequence). The CDR3 has 13 residues.